This is a list of T cell receptor beta chains from one sample in a study of OX40 agonist ivuxolimab in advanced cancers. Clones were sequenced by immunoSEQ multiplex PCR, and TCRdb holds only the in-frame ones, with some missing. The data show 6,500 to 8,500 clones, over 60% seen once. This material consisted of CD4+ or CD8+ T cells sorted from blood, taken in a trial of the OX40 agonist ivuxolimab. The receptor source for this set is an adult with an advanced solid tumor such as melanoma, head and neck, liver or kidney cancer. Each CDR3 is given with its conserved first and last residue. D genes are given only for firm matches. Only some rows state a clone size, as once, few, many or a class for expanded clones.

J gene: TRBJ1-1; D gene: .; CDR3 length: 13; V gene: TRBV7-9; clone size: .; CDR3 protein: CASSPSPGTEAFF; CDR3 DNA: TGTGCCAGCAGCCCATCCCCCGGGACTGAAGCTTTCTTT
J gene: TRBJ1-1; D gene: .; CDR3 length: 12; V gene: TRBV7-9; clone size: .; CDR3 protein: CASSLAFTEAFF; CDR3 DNA: TGTGCCAGCAGTCTCGCCTTCACTGAAGCTTTCTTT
J gene: TRBJ2-1; D gene: .; CDR3 length: 13; V gene: TRBV4-1; clone size: .; CDR3 protein: CASSQDQHNEQFF; CDR3 DNA: TGCGCCAGCAGCCAAGATCAACACAATGAGCAGTTCTTC
J gene: TRBJ2-1; D gene: .; CDR3 length: 14; V gene: TRBV21-1; clone size: .; CDR3 protein: CASSKVAGYNEQFF; CDR3 DNA: TGTGCCAGCAGCAAAGTCGCAGGCTACAATGAGCAGTTCTTC
J gene: TRBJ2-7; D gene: .; CDR3 length: 14; V gene: TRBV6-9; clone size: .; CDR3 protein: CASSYLGYSYEQYF; CDR3 DNA: TGTGCCAGCAGTTACTTGGGGTATTCCTACGAGCAGTACTTC
J gene: TRBJ1-6; D gene: .; CDR3 length: 15; V gene: TRBV27; clone size: .; CDR3 protein: CASSLSPSLRSPLHF; CDR3 DNA: TGTGCCAGCAGTTTATCCCCCTCCCTCCGCTCACCCCTCCACTTT
J gene: TRBJ2-7; D gene: TRBD1; CDR3 length: 15; V gene: TRBV11-2; clone size: .; CDR3 protein: CASSLGDREGGEQYF; CDR3 DNA: TGTGCCAGCAGCTTAGGAGACAGGGAAGGCGGCGAGCAGTACTTC
J gene: TRBJ2-2; D gene: .; CDR3 length: 16; V gene: TRBV7-9; clone size: .; CDR3 protein: CASMPGSGVLGGELFF; CDR3 DNA: TGTGCCAGCATGCCTGGTTCAGGGGTGCTTGGCGGGGAGCTGTTTTTT
J gene: TRBJ2-3; D gene: TRBD2; CDR3 length: 18; V gene: TRBV28; clone size: few; CDR3 protein: CASSEGLAGGVSTDTQYF; CDR3 DNA: TGTGCCAGCAGTGAAGGACTAGCGGGAGGCGTTAGCACAGATACGCAGTATTTT
J gene: TRBJ2-3; D gene: .; CDR3 length: 15; V gene: TRBV7-3; clone size: .; CDR3 protein: CASSPTPQPTDTQYF; CDR3 DNA: TGTGCCAGCAGCCCTACTCCCCAACCCACAGATACGCAGTATTTT
J gene: TRBJ1-1; D gene: .; CDR3 length: 14; V gene: TRBV15; clone size: .; CDR3 protein: CATSRDPTLGEAFF; CDR3 DNA: TGTGCCACCAGCAGAGATCCGACCCTTGGTGAAGCTTTCTTT
J gene: TRBJ2-7; D gene: TRBD1; CDR3 length: 15; V gene: TRBV19; clone size: .; CDR3 protein: CASSPGQGGSYEQYF; CDR3 DNA: TGTGCCAGTAGCCCGGGACAGGGGGGATCCTACGAGCAGTACTTC
J gene: TRBJ2-7; D gene: TRBD1; CDR3 length: 14; V gene: TRBV6-5; clone size: .; CDR3 protein: CASSALGQGYEQYF; CDR3 DNA: TGTGCCAGCAGTGCGTTAGGACAGGGCTACGAGCAGTACTTC
J gene: TRBJ2-7; D gene: .; CDR3 length: 15; V gene: TRBV5-1; clone size: .; CDR3 protein: CASSLDKAGVYEQYF; CDR3 DNA: TGCGCCAGCAGCTTGGATAAGGCGGGCGTCTACGAGCAGTACTTC
J gene: TRBJ2-1; D gene: .; CDR3 length: 11; V gene: TRBV27; clone size: .; CDR3 protein: CASHYENEQFF; CDR3 DNA: TGTGCCAGCCACTATGAAAACGAGCAGTTCTTC
J gene: TRBJ2-5; D gene: TRBD2; CDR3 length: 15; V gene: TRBV9; clone size: .; CDR3 protein: CASSEGASGVETQYF; CDR3 DNA: TGTGCCAGCAGCGAGGGCGCTAGCGGGGTGGAGACCCAGTACTTC
J gene: TRBJ2-7; D gene: .; CDR3 length: 13; V gene: TRBV7-2; clone size: few; CDR3 protein: CASSEGTSYEQYF; CDR3 DNA: TGTGCCAGCAGTGAGGGGACTTCCTACGAGCAGTACTTC
J gene: TRBJ1-2; D gene: .; CDR3 length: 13; V gene: TRBV27; clone size: .; CDR3 protein: CASSFGRTYGYTF; CDR3 DNA: TGTGCCAGCAGTTTCGGCAGGACCTATGGCTACACCTTC
J gene: TRBJ2-3; D gene: .; CDR3 length: 15; V gene: TRBV10-2; clone size: .; CDR3 protein: CASSVGLAGTDTQYF; CDR3 DNA: TGCGCCAGCAGTGTGGGCCTAGCAGGCACAGATACGCAGTATTTT
J gene: TRBJ1-5; D gene: .; CDR3 length: 17; V gene: TRBV4-1; clone size: .; CDR3 protein: CASSPSRAERAEQPQHF; CDR3 DNA: TGCGCCAGCAGCCCAAGTCGAGCGGAAAGGGCTGAACAGCCCCAGCATTTT
J gene: TRBJ1-6; D gene: TRBD1; CDR3 length: 17; V gene: TRBV19; clone size: .; CDR3 protein: CASSEPGQGAANSPLHF; CDR3 DNA: TGTGCCAGTAGTGAACCGGGACAGGGGGCTGCTAATTCACCCCTCCACTTT
J gene: TRBJ2-5; D gene: TRBD1; CDR3 length: 18; V gene: TRBV7-9; clone size: .; CDR3 protein: CASSLVDAGTGVQETQYF; CDR3 DNA: TGTGCCAGCAGCTTAGTAGACGCCGGTACAGGGGTTCAAGAGACCCAGTACTTC
J gene: TRBJ2-7; D gene: .; CDR3 length: 10; V gene: TRBV6-1; clone size: .; CDR3 protein: CASSDHEQYF; CDR3 DNA: TGTGCCAGCAGTGATCACGAGCAGTACTTC
J gene: TRBJ1-1; D gene: TRBD1; CDR3 length: 14; V gene: TRBV19; clone size: .; CDR3 protein: CASRPQGANTEAFF; CDR3 DNA: TGTGCCAGTAGGCCACAGGGGGCGAACACTGAAGCTTTCTTT
J gene: TRBJ1-1; D gene: .; CDR3 length: 12; V gene: TRBV7-9; clone size: .; CDR3 protein: CASSLGGGEAFF; CDR3 DNA: TGTGCCAGCAGCTTAGGGGGCGGTGAAGCTTTCTTT
J gene: TRBJ2-7; D gene: .; CDR3 length: 12; V gene: TRBV2; clone size: few; CDR3 protein: CASRLGLYEQYF; CDR3 DNA: TGTGCCAGCCGGCTGGGTTTGTACGAGCAGTACTTC
J gene: TRBJ2-1; D gene: .; CDR3 length: 14; V gene: TRBV9; clone size: .; CDR3 protein: CASSPALPGGPMFF; CDR3 DNA: TGTGCCAGCAGCCCCGCCCTCCCTGGGGGACCGATGTTCTTC
J gene: TRBJ1-5; D gene: .; CDR3 length: 13; V gene: TRBV7-9; clone size: .; CDR3 protein: CASEPWGNQPQHF; CDR3 DNA: TGTGCCAGCGAACCTTGGGGCAATCAGCCCCAGCATTTT
J gene: TRBJ2-5; D gene: .; CDR3 length: 14; V gene: TRBV11-2; clone size: .; CDR3 protein: CASSGTYPRETQYF; CDR3 DNA: TGTGCCAGCAGCGGGACGTATCCCCGGGAGACCCAGTACTTC
J gene: TRBJ2-5; D gene: .; CDR3 length: 13; V gene: TRBV6-5; clone size: .; CDR3 protein: CASSYSDGEAQYF; CDR3 DNA: TGTGCCAGCAGTTACTCTGACGGGGAGGCCCAGTACTTC
J gene: TRBJ1-5; D gene: .; CDR3 length: 16; V gene: TRBV2; clone size: .; CDR3 protein: CASSPIDRDSNQPQHF; CDR3 DNA: TGTGCCAGCAGTCCAATCGACAGAGATAGCAATCAGCCCCAGCATTTT